The 9 T cell receptor beta chains given below trace back to one sample, sequenced in a study of T-cell reconstitution after alpha-beta-depleted transplantation in children. Unique molecular identifiers featured in how the TCRbeta library was prepared. One entry per CDR3 protein, called by TCRdb with MiXCR from the PCR reads. Of roughly 590,000 distinct CDR3 sequences listed, about 15% were seen once; the top ten hold approximately 1%. The sample was PBMCs from the stem cell graft donor, taken from the stem cell graft. The receptors here all came from a human donor who donated a stem cell graft to a child with acute myeloid leukemia.

The table lists this clonotype with a few counts. The chain is built from TRBV19 and TRBJ1-1; D gene uncertain. This CDR3 comprises 15 residues. Trimming took 5 bases from V and 1 from J, leaving 14 bases between them. Germline V lookup: CDR1 LNHDA, CDR2 SQIVND (reference sequence). CDR3 coding DNA: TGTGCCAGTAGTCTCGGACGGAGAACGAACACTGAAGCTTTCTTT. The encoded protein is CASSLGRRTNTEAFF. Together with reference TRBV19 and TRBJ1-1, the CDR3 gives the full variable domain: DGGITQSPKYLFRKEGQNVTLSCEQNLNHDAMYWYRQDPGQGLRLIYYSQIVNDFQKGDIAEGYSVSREKKESFPLTVTSAQKNPTAFYLCASSLGRRTNTEAFFGQGTRLTVV.

This clonotype was counted ten times or more. The V call is TRBV20-1, the J call TRBJ2-3; a weak D match, TRBD2 (5 bases). Trimming took 2 bases from V and 2 from J, leaving 20 bases between them. The CDR3 extends over 17 amino acids. Per the germline V gene, CDR1 is DFQATT and CDR2 is SNEGSKA (reference sequence). The CDR3 sequence: CSARSLPADYLTDTQYF. The CDR3 DNA follows: TGCAGTGCTAGATCCTTACCAGCCGACTACCTCACAGATACGCAGTATTTT.

This clonotype was seen a handful of times. The rearrangement joins TRBV20-1 to TRBJ1-5, with 10 bases fitting TRBD1. CDR1 is DFQATT, CDR2 SNEGSKA, per germline (reference sequence). This CDR3 spans 17 amino acids. With 8 bases clipped from V and 0 bases from J, the junction kept 13 bases outside the gene matches. The CDR3 here is CSTFRGDRGYSNQPQHF. As DNA, the CDR3 is TGCAGTACATTTCGGGGGGACAGGGGATATAGCAATCAGCCCCAGCATTTT.

This clonotype was counted at least ten times. V usage is TRBV9 and J usage is TRBJ2-4; 7 nucleotides match TRBD2. The CDR3 covers 15 residues. With 0 bases clipped from V and 9 bases from J, the junction kept 9 bases outside the gene matches. From germline, CDR1 is SGDLS and CDR2 YYNGEE. CDR3 loop: CASSVGGLAEGIQYF. DNA for the CDR3: TGTGCCAGCAGCGTAGGAGGGCTAGCGGAGGGCATTCAGTACTTC.

The chain couples TRBV12-3 or TRBV12-4 to TRBJ2-3; 10 positions match TRBD2. V lost 4 bases to trimming and J lost 6 bases; unmatched junction nucleotides: 7. This CDR3 is built from 15 residues. The CDR3 bases are TGTGCCAGCAGTTCGGCCGGGACTAGCGCGGATACGCAGTATTTT. Protein: CASSSAGTSADTQYF.

This clonotype was counted ten times or more. CDR3 nucleotide sequence: TGTGCCACCAACAGGGGAAAGGACACTGAAGCTTTCTTT. Protein sequence: CATNRGKDTEAFF. The chain links TRBV6-6 to TRBJ1-1; TRBD1 matches 7 bases. The junction had 8 bases not matched to a gene; V was cut back by 10 bases and J by 3 bases. This CDR3 comprises 13 residues. Germline V gene lookup returns CDR1 MNHNY and CDR2 SVGAGI (reference sequence).

The rearrangement links TRBV20-1 to TRBJ1-6; D may be TRBD1 (5 bases). Germline loops: CDR1 DFQATT, CDR2 SNEGSKA (reference sequence). CDR3 length: 15 residues. Trimming stripped 1 base from V and 4 bases from J, with 11 bases between. CDR3 in DNA: TGCAGTGCTAGAGGGCAGGGCGAATATAATTCACCCCTCCACTTT. Its protein is CSARGQGEYNSPLHF.

This clonotype was seen only a few times. J is TRBJ2-1 and V is TRBV24-1; D tentatively reads TRBD1 or TRBD2 (5 bases each). Germline V gene data show CDR1 as KGHDR and CDR2 as SFDVKD. Trimming removed 2 bases from V and 0 bases from J, with 16 bases in between. The CDR3 has 18 residues. The DNA of the CDR3 is TGTGCCACCAGTGATTGGGACCGGGACCACCCCTCCTACAATGAGCAGTTCTTC. Amino acids: CATSDWDRDHPSYNEQFF.

Concerning this clonotype itself: A read error may be the cause here, since a much bigger clone is one base away. The V and J genes are TRBV27 and TRBJ2-5, with D perhaps TRBD1 (7 bases). The length of the CDR3 is 14 residues. In germline, CDR1 is MNHEY, CDR2 SMNVEV (reference sequence). Here the CDR3 reads CASSLSKTGEAQYF. CDR3 nucleotide sequence: TGTGCCAGCAGTCTATCCAAAACAGGGGAGGCCCAGTACTTC.